This is a list of T cell receptor beta chains from one sample in a study of beta chain features in type 1 diabetes. TCRdb's table, derived via immunoSEQ multiplex PCR, lists solely in-frame clones and lacks some. The sample has roughly 290,000 clones, approximately 16% seen once; the top ten hold less than 0.02%. The sample was naive CD4+ T cells from blood. The receptors were sampled from a man in his late teens or twenties with type 1 diabetes. The CDR3 runs from the conserved cysteine through the conserved F or W. The D gene is left open where the match is weak. Expanded clones get a size class; other rows say once, few or many, or leave the size out.

v_call,j_call,clone_size,d_call,cdr3_aa,cdr3_nt
TRBV28,TRBJ2-1,-,-,CASRTGYNEQFF,TGTGCCAGCAGGACAGGTTACAATGAGCAGTTCTTC
TRBV5-1,TRBJ2-1,-,TRBD1,CASSFRQGEVEQFF,TGCGCCAGCAGCTTTCGACAGGGCGAAGTGGAGCAGTTCTTC
TRBV6-4,TRBJ1-2,-,-,CASSDDRLTGYTF,TGTGCCAGCAGTGACGACAGGTTGACGGGCTACACCTTC
TRBV29-1,TRBJ2-1,-,-,CSVGRGPNNEQFF,TGCAGCGTTGGGCGGGGCCCCAACAATGAGCAGTTCTTC
TRBV7-2,TRBJ2-7,few,-,CASSFVTGTYEQYF,TGTGCCAGCAGCTTCGTTACAGGGACCTACGAGCAGTACTTC
TRBV29-1,TRBJ2-7,-,TRBD2,CSVVTGGPPYEQYF,TGCAGCGTTGTGACGGGAGGGCCCCCCTACGAGCAGTACTTC
TRBV19,TRBJ1-2,-,TRBD1,CASSIGGGANYGYTF,TGTGCCAGTAGTATAGGAGGGGGCGCAAACTATGGCTACACCTTC
TRBV28,TRBJ2-7,few,-,CASSSRGWSREQYF,TGTGCCAGCAGTTCGCGGGGTTGGTCGCGCGAGCAGTACTTC
TRBV30,TRBJ2-1,few,-,CAWSQGSYNEQFF,TGTGCCTGGAGTCAGGGCTCCTACAATGAGCAGTTCTTC
TRBV7-9,TRBJ2-7,-,-,CASSPRGGTSDEQYF,TGTGCCAGCAGCCCCCGTGGGGGGACTTCAGACGAGCAGTACTTC
TRBV28,TRBJ1-5,few,-,CASRGWRVRGQPQHF,TGTGCCAGCAGAGGTTGGAGGGTTAGGGGTCAGCCCCAGCATTTT
TRBV19,TRBJ2-1,few,-,CASSIVWSAGSYNEQFF,TGTGCCAGTAGTATTGTTTGGTCGGCAGGCTCCTACAATGAGCAGTTCTTC
TRBV15,TRBJ2-4,-,TRBD2,CATTNTAGGRSKNIQYF,TGTGCCACCACCAACACAGCGGGGGGCAGATCCAAAAACATTCAGTACTTC
TRBV30,TRBJ1-3,few,-,CAWSLGQDTIYF,TGTGCCTGGAGTCTAGGCCAAGACACCATATATTTT
TRBV28,TRBJ2-7,few,TRBD1,CATTRRQGTYEQYF,TGTGCCACGACCCGAAGACAGGGGACCTACGAGCAGTACTTC
TRBV28,TRBJ2-1,few,TRBD2,CASSSPSGSYNEQFF,TGTGCCAGCAGTTCCCCTAGCGGGAGCTACAATGAGCAGTTCTTC
TRBV7-9,TRBJ2-3,-,-,CASSRGTASKDTQYF,TGTGCCAGCAGCCGCGGGACAGCTAGCAAGGATACGCAGTATTTT
TRBV28,TRBJ2-2,-,-,CASSSPTVPNTGELFF,TGTGCCAGCAGCTCCCCTACAGTTCCGAACACCGGGGAGCTGTTTTTT
TRBV9,TRBJ2-1,few,TRBD2,CASSVEGTTWEQFF,TGTGCCAGCAGCGTAGAGGGGACTACGTGGGAGCAGTTCTTC
TRBV5-4,TRBJ2-5,few,TRBD2,CASSVGLAGLLSETQYF,TGTGCCAGCAGCGTGGGACTAGCGGGTCTTCTCTCCGAGACCCAGTACTTC
TRBV7-9,TRBJ2-7,few,TRBD2,CASSLESSGIHEQYF,TGTGCCAGCAGCTTAGAGTCTAGCGGGATCCACGAGCAGTACTTC
TRBV5-1,TRBJ2-7,few,TRBD1,CASSRDRGTYEQYF,TGCGCCAGCAGCCGGGACAGGGGTACCTACGAGCAGTACTTC
TRBV30,TRBJ1-2,once,TRBD1,CAFLVAGGSGYTF,TGTGCCTTCCTAGTGGCAGGGGGCTCTGGCTACACCTTC
TRBV6-5,TRBJ2-7,-,-,CASSQGTPYEQYF,TGTGCCAGCAGTCAAGGGACACCTTACGAGCAGTACTTC
TRBV19,TRBJ2-7,-,TRBD2,CASRNSGRAGEQYF,TGTGCCAGTAGGAATAGCGGGAGGGCCGGCGAGCAGTACTTC
TRBV5-1,TRBJ2-5,-,TRBD1,CASSFNVGQGPQETQYF,TGCGCCAGCAGTTTTAACGTTGGACAGGGGCCACAAGAGACCCAGTACTTC
TRBV7-8,TRBJ2-3,-,TRBD1,CASSSGTGFADTQYF,TGTGCCAGCAGCTCCGGGACAGGGTTTGCAGATACGCAGTATTTT
TRBV30,TRBJ1-6,few,-,CAWSPGFGNSPLHF,TGTGCCTGGAGTCCAGGGTTCGGGAATTCACCCCTCCACTTT
TRBV15,TRBJ2-3,few,TRBD2,CATSRGLAGGPNADTQYF,TGTGCCACCAGCAGAGGACTAGCGGGGGGTCCTAATGCAGATACGCAGTATTTT
TRBV11-2,TRBJ2-1,few,TRBD2,CASSSIGGGYNEQFF,TGTGCCAGCAGCTCCATCGGGGGGGGTTACAATGAGCAGTTCTTC
TRBV10-1,TRBJ2-7,few,-,CASSASGSYEQYF,TGCGCCAGCAGTGCGAGCGGCTCCTACGAGCAGTACTTC
TRBV27,TRBJ1-2,few,-,CASSPRGGLYGYTF,TGTGCCAGCAGTCCCCGGGGAGGGCTCTATGGCTACACCTTC
TRBV7-9,TRBJ2-3,few,-,CASSLRLTDTQYF,TGTGCCAGCAGCTTACGTTTGACAGATACGCAGTATTTT
TRBV7-8,TRBJ2-7,-,-,CASSLNGGTAPREQYF,TGTGCCAGCAGCTTAAATGGCGGGACGGCCCCGAGGGAGCAGTACTTC
TRBV7-9,TRBJ1-3,-,-,CASSSAGSGNTIYF,TGTGCCAGCAGCTCCGCAGGCTCTGGAAACACCATATATTTT
TRBV30,TRBJ2-7,-,-,CAWAIGGGSGEQYF,TGTGCCTGGGCCATAGGGGGGGGCTCGGGCGAGCAGTACTTC
TRBV28,TRBJ1-1,-,TRBD1,CASSARTGTGGSEAFF,TGTGCCAGCAGCGCACGGACCGGGACAGGGGGCTCTGAAGCTTTCTTT
TRBV15,TRBJ2-3,few,-,CATSRDFFTDTQYF,TGTGCCACCAGCAGGGACTTCTTCACAGATACGCAGTATTTT
TRBV9,TRBJ2-3,-,-,CASSAGPPGTDTQYF,TGTGCCAGCAGCGCAGGGCCCCCTGGCACAGATACGCAGTATTTT
TRBV19,TRBJ2-7,-,-,CASSIGPQALYEQYF,TGTGCCAGTAGTATTGGTCCCCAAGCACTCTACGAGCAGTACTTC
TRBV14,TRBJ1-6,few,-,CASSRRGSSYNSPLHF,TGTGCCAGCAGTCGGAGGGGAAGCTCCTATAATTCACCCCTCCACTTT
TRBV7-2,TRBJ2-7,-,-,CASSVGGTTSTYEQYF,TGTGCCAGCAGCGTAGGGGGTACTACTAGTACCTACGAGCAGTACTTC
TRBV15,TRBJ1-2,-,-,CATSRDFGSEPLYGYTF,TGTGCCACCAGCAGAGATTTCGGGTCAGAACCTCTCTATGGCTACACCTTC
TRBV5-1,TRBJ2-2,-,-,CASSTGSSNTGELFF,TGCGCCAGCAGTACAGGGAGTTCGAACACCGGGGAGCTGTTTTTT
TRBV6-1,TRBJ1-2,-,-,CASSEAQQSDGYTF,TGTGCCAGCAGTGAAGCGCAACAGTCGGATGGCTACACCTTC
TRBV30,TRBJ1-2,-,-,CAWSRDTRYGYTF,TGTGCCTGGAGTCGGGACACGCGATATGGCTACACCTTC
TRBV28,TRBJ2-7,-,TRBD2,CASGSLAGGVGEQYF,TGTGCCAGCGGGAGTCTAGCGGGAGGAGTCGGCGAGCAGTACTTC
TRBV29-1,TRBJ1-2,few,-,CSVGYGTSSSSYTF,TGCAGCGTTGGGTACGGGACATCCTCTAGCAGCTACACCTTC
TRBV30,TRBJ1-1,-,-,CASRTTASSEAFF,TGTGCCAGTCGGACAACGGCAAGTAGTGAAGCTTTCTTT
TRBV19,TRBJ2-1,few,-,CASSIRQTYVKQFF,TGTGCCAGTAGTATCCGACAGACCTATGTTAAGCAGTTCTTC
TRBV14,TRBJ2-3,few,TRBD2,CASSKLAGGLDTQYF,TGTGCCAGCAGCAAACTAGCGGGAGGGTTGGATACGCAGTATTTT
TRBV7-6,TRBJ2-5,few,TRBD2,CASSPRSTSGQETQYF,TGTGCCAGCAGCCCCCGATCAACTAGCGGACAAGAGACCCAGTACTTC
TRBV30,TRBJ1-1,few,-,CAWSANLTLRWPYITEAFF,TGTGCCTGGAGCGCTAATTTGACTCTCCGTTGGCCGTATATCACTGAAGCTTTCTTT